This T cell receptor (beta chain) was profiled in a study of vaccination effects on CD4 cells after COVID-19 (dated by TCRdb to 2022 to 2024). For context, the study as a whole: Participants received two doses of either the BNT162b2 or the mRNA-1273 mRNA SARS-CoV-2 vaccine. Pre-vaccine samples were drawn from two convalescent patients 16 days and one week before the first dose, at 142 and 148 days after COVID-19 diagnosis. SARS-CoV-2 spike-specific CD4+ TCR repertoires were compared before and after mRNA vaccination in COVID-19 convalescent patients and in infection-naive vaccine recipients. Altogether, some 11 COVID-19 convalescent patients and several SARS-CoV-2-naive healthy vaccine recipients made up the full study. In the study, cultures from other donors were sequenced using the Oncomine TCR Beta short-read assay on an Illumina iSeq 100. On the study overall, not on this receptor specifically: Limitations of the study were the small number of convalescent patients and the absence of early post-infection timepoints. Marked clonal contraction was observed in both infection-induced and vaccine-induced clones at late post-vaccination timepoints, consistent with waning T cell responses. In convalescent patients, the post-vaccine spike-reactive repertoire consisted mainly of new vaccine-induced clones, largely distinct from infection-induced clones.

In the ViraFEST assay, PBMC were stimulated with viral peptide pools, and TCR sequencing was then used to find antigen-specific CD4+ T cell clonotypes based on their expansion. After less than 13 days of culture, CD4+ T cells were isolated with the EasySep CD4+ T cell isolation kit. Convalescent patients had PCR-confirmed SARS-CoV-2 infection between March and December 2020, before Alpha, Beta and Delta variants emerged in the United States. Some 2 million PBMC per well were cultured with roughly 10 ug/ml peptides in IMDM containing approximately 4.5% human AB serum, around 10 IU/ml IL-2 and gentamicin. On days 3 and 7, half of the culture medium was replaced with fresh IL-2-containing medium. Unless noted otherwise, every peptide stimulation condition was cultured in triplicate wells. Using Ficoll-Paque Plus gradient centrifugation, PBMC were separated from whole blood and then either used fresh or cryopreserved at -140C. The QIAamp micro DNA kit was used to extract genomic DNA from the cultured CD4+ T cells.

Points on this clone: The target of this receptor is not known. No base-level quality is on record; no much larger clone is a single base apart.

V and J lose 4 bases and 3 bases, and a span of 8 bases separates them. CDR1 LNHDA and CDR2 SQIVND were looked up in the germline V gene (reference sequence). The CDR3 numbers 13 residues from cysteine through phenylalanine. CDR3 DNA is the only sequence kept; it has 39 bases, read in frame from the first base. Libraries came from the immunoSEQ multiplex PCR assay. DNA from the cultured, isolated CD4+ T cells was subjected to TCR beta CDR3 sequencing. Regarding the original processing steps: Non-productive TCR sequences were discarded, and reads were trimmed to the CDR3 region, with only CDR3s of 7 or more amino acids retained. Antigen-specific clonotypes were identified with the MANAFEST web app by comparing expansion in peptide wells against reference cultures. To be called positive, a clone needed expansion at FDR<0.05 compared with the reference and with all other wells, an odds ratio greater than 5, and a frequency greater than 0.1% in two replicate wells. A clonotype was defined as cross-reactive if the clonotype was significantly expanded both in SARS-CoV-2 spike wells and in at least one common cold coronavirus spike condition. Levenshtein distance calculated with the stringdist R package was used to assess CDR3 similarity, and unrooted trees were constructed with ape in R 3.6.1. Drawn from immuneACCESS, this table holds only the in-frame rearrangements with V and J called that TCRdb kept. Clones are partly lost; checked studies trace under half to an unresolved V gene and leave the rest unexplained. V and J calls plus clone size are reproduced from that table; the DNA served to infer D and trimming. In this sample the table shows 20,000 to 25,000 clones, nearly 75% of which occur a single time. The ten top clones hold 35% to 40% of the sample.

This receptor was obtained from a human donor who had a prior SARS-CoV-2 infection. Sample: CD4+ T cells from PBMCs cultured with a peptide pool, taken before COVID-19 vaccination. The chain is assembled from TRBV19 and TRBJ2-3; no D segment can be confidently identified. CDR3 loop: CASSNLVTDTQYF. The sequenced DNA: TGTGCCAGTAGTAATCTAGTGACAGATACGCAGTATTTT. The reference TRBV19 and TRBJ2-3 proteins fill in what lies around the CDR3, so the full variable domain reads DGGITQSPKYLFRKEGQNVTLSCEQNLNHDAMYWYRQDPGQGLRLIYYSQIVNDFQKGDIAEGYSVSREKKESFPLTVTSAQKNPTAFYLCASSNLVTDTQYFGPGTRLTVL.